A single sample gave rise to the 3 T cell receptor beta chains below, sequenced in a study of blood T cells in healthy people across ages. Using a J-beta primer mix together with a sample-barcoded 5' primer, a second PCR was run for about 7 to 12 cycles. TCRdb fed the 5' RACE reads into MiXCR, producing one record per CDR3 protein. The data hold roughly 1.5 million distinct CDR3 sequences, with about 45% observed a single time. The sample consisted of blood. The receptors were gathered from a woman between 18 and 30 years old in good health.

The genes are TRBV18 and TRBJ2-7, with 13 bases identical to TRBD2. This CDR3 has 17 amino acids. Germline V gene data show CDR1 as KGHSH and CDR2 as LQKENI. V lost 0 bases to trimming and J lost 12 bases; unmatched junction nucleotides: 14. The CDR3 nucleotides read TGTGCCAGCTCACCACCTGGACTAGCGGGAGATTCAGAGACCCGGTACTTC. It translates to CASSPPGLAGDSETRYF.

The chain joins TRBV5-6 to TRBJ2-2; TRBD1 matches at 9 bases. Losses at the gene ends were 3 bases for V and 5 bases for J; bases not matched to a gene: 8. Germline V CDR1 and CDR2: SGHDT, YYEEEE. The CDR3 has 16 residues. CDR3 protein: CASSSKGQGRTGELFF. The CDR3 coding sequence is TGTGCCAGCAGCTCAAAGGGACAGGGAAGGACCGGGGAGCTGTTTTTT.

The chain joins TRBV6-2 or TRBV6-3 to TRBJ1-5, with no clear D. This CDR3 spans 14 amino acids. Germline lookup yields CDR1 MNHEY and CDR2 SVGEGT. Trimming cost V 2 bases and J 3 bases, with 8 bases left between them. CDR3 sequence (DNA): TGTGCCAGCAGTTACCCCCAAGTCAATCAGCCCCAGCATTTT. Amino acid sequence: CASSYPQVNQPQHF.